Following are 7 T cell receptor beta chains from one sample sequenced in a study of blood T cell repertoires in COVID-19. Produced via immunoSEQ multiplex PCR; TCRdb's table is partial and in-frame only. The table lists over 150,000 clones, approximately 86% of them singletons. The source material was peripheral blood. Receptors were obtained from a woman older than 75 with COVID-19, enrolled during active disease.

The V gene is TRBV28, the J gene TRBJ2-1; 8 bases match TRBD1. Per the germline V gene, CDR1 is MDHEN and CDR2 is SYDVKM. The CDR3 sequence is 13 residues long. V gave up 6 bases and J gave up 10 bases; unmatched junction bases: 8. CDR3 in amino acids: CASRTSGGGEQFF. The CDR3 DNA is TGTGCCAGCAGGACATCAGGGGGCGGGGAGCAGTTCTTC.

The chain is built from TRBV10-3 and TRBJ1-6; D is perhaps TRBD1 (6 bases). V lost 11 bases and J 7 bases, leaving 21 bases between the germline ends. The CDR3 is 15 amino acids. In germline, CDR1 is ENHRY, CDR2 SYGVKD. The CDR3 region has the DNA TGTGCCCAATCCTCGGGGGGCATTGGCAATTCACCCCTCCACTTT. Translation: CAQSSGGIGNSPLHF.

This clone came up many times. V gene TRBV3-1 (or the pseudogene TRBV3-2) combines with J gene TRBJ2-7; a possible D gene is TRBD2 (6 bases). Per the germline V gene, CDR1 is LGHDT and CDR2 is YNNKEL (reference sequence). This CDR3 region has 16 residues. V lost 1 base and J 4 bases, leaving 17 bases between the germline ends. The CDR3 sequence is CASSQVRLVRLYEQYF. As DNA, the CDR3 is TGTGCCAGCAGCCAAGTTCGACTAGTCCGCCTATACGAGCAGTACTTC.

The chain combines TRBV4-1 with TRBJ2-3, with D unresolved. This CDR3 is 15 amino acids long. Germline values: CDR1 MGHRA, CDR2 YSYEKL. The V and J ends lost 0 bases and 3 bases respectively, with 10 bases between them. CDR3 DNA sequence: TGCGCCAGCAGCCAAGATCTAGTAGGAACAGATACGCAGTATTTT. It specifies CASSQDLVGTDTQYF.

The rearrangement joins TRBV19 to TRBJ2-2; 10 bases fit TRBD1. CDR1 LNHDA and CDR2 SQIVND come from the germline V gene (reference sequence). CDR3 length equals 14 residues. With 7 bases clipped from V and 3 bases from J, the junction kept 2 bases outside the gene matches. The CDR3 coding sequence is TGTGCCAGTACTGGGACAGGGGACACCGGGGAGCTGTTTTTT. As protein: CASTGTGDTGELFF.

The gene calls are TRBV18 and TRBJ2-5; D uncertain. The V gene lost 3 bases and the J gene lost 5 bases, with 7 bases spanning the gap. This CDR3 is 12 amino acids long. Germline values: CDR1 KGHSH, CDR2 LQKENI. DNA of the CDR3: TGTGCCAGCTCACCCCAGGATGAGACCCAGTACTTC. The encoded protein is CASSPQDETQYF.

The CDR3 DNA sequence: TGTGCCACCAGTCGGACAGGGGGCTGGACTGAAGCTTTCTTT. This gives the protein CATSRTGGWTEAFF. The chain couples TRBV15 to TRBJ1-1; 11 bases line up with TRBD1. The J segment lost 5 bases and the V segment lost 6 bases, leaving 5 bases of the junction unmatched. CDR1 is LNHNV, CDR2 YYDKDF, per germline (reference sequence). The CDR3 length is 14 residues.